This T cell receptor beta chain emerged from a study of T-cell memory formation after mild COVID-19 (dated by TCRdb to the early 2020s). As for the study more broadly: TCR sequence clusters from the two donors were found to be largely donor specific. In two donors, T-cell clones that expanded and contracted after mild COVID-19 were followed by sequencing TCRalpha and TCRbeta repertoires longitudinally. The cohort was made up of two young adult volunteers, one female and one male, who were previously healthy. What the study reported, not specific to this receptor: Only a couple of mild cases were covered in the study, and larger cohorts including severe cases with pre-infection samples were considered necessary. Some responding clones were detected in pre-infection memory, suggesting pre-existing cross-reactive memory T cells joined the SARS-CoV-2 response. Balanced CD4/CD8 phenotypes were observed for clones contracting from day 15 to 85, whereas a bias towards CD4+ was observed for a second wave of clones expanding from day 15 to 37. Contracting CD4+ clones were located mainly in the CM and EM memory subsets, whereas CD8+ clones were found to be enriched in EMRA. SARS-CoV-2 specificity of the second-wave clones peaking on day 37 was not confirmed.

The reads were generated on an Illumina NovaSeq 6000. TCRalpha and TCRbeta cDNA libraries were constructed by 5'RACE with constant-segment primers, with sample barcodes and unique molecular identifiers being introduced. Trizol reagent was used to extract RNA from every sample. Amplification of the libraries took two PCR steps, and the second step added a second sample barcode plus Illumina TruSeq adapters. Libraries were sequenced on an Illumina NovaSeq with 2 x 150 bp paired-end reads. Processing in the source paper ran as follows. The reads were demultiplexed and collapsed into UMI-guided consensus sequences using migec v1.2.7. Using mixcr v2.1.11, UMI consensuses were aligned to TRA and TRB V and J templates and then assembled into clonotypes. Clonotypes were classified as expanded or contracted when called significant by both edgeR and NoisET, with noise models trained on biological replicates. For edgeR calls, a false discovery rate-adjusted p below 0.01 and a log2 fold-change threshold of 1 were applied. PCA with hierarchical clustering of max-normalized trajectories of the 1000 most abundant clonotypes was used as exploratory dynamics analysis. Separately sequenced CD4+ and CD8+ repertoires were used to assign a CD4 or CD8 phenotype to each responding clone. The public reads were quality trimmed at Q25 with fastp and then assembled into clones with MiXCR by TCRdb, keeping productive beta chains. Rows with a matching CDR3 protein are joined into one entry that keeps the most common DNA and genes. The V and J calls were determined by TCRdb, not by the authors. This sample has under 550,000 distinct CDR3 sequences in its table, and approximately 18% of those were observed once. The top ten constitute around 12% of the sample.

Taken from the germline V gene, the CDR1 and CDR2 loops are SQVTM and ANQGSEA. V trim: 2 bases; J trim: 6 bases; unmatched bases: 6. The CDR3 goes from the cysteine to the phenylalanine over 14 residues. Only CDR3 DNA remains: 42 bases, in frame from the first base. With regard to this clonotype: Its recognized antigen is unknown. Base qualities were left out, and no much larger clone turns up one base away.

Ficoll-Paque density gradient centrifugation was the method used to isolate PBMCs. This receptor chain uses TRBV29-1 and TRBJ1-2; 10 central bases correspond to TRBD1. Sequenced sample: PBMCs or a T cell subset sorted from them (not recorded which). The sequence derives from an adult woman who had mild COVID-19 (a few samples of this study predate the infection). The sample titles of this study are shuffled in the database, so cell type and time point are left out; the donor was told from shared clones. The base sequence is TGCAGCGTTGAACCTCGACAGGGGGCGGATGGCTACACCTTC. It codes for CSVEPRQGADGYTF.